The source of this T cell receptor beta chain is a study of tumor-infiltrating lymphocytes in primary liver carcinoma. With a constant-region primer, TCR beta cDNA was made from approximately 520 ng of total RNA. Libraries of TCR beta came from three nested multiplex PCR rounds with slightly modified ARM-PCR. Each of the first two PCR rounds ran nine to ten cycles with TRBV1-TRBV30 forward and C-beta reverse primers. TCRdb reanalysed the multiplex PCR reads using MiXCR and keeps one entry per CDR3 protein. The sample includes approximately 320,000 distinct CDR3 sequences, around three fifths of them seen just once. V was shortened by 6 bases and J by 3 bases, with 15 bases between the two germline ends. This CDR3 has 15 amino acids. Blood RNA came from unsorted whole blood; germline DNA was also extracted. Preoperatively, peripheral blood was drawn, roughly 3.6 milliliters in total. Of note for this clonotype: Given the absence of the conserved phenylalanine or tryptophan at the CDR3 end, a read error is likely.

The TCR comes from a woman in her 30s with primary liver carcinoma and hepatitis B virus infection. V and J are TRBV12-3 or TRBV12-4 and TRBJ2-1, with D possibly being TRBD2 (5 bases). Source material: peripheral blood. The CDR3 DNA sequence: TGTGCCAGCAGGACAAGCGGATCGTACTACAATGAGCAGTTCTTA. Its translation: CASRTSGSYYNEQFL.